This TCR beta chain comes out of a study of CD8+ T cells in alopecia areata. The study, taken as a whole, reports: Lesional scalp displayed greater clonality than normal scalp, most notably in alopecia totalis/universalis.

As to treatment: oral pan-JAK inhibitor, 5-10 mg twice daily. Concerning this clone: Antigen unknown.

This CDR3 has 13 residues. Germline values: CDR1 SNHLY, CDR2 FYNNEI. V lost 5 bases, J lost 0 bases, and 7 bases lay in between. Reverse transcribed after extraction, RNA yielded cDNA as the sequencing template. Some clones are missing from TCRdb's copy, which holds only in-frame ones; the method was immunoSEQ multiplex PCR. The data contain around 290,000 clones, about three fifths of them singletons. The chain is built from TRBV2 and TRBJ2-5, with TRBD2 as a possible D gene (6 bases). The sample was CD4+ T cells sorted from blood, taken at week 24, from a patient treated with tofacitinib. The source is a human donor with alopecia areata. CDR3 in amino acids: CASSPSDQETQYF. CDR3 nucleotides: TGTGCCAGCAGTCCTAGCGACCAAGAGACCCAGTACTTC.